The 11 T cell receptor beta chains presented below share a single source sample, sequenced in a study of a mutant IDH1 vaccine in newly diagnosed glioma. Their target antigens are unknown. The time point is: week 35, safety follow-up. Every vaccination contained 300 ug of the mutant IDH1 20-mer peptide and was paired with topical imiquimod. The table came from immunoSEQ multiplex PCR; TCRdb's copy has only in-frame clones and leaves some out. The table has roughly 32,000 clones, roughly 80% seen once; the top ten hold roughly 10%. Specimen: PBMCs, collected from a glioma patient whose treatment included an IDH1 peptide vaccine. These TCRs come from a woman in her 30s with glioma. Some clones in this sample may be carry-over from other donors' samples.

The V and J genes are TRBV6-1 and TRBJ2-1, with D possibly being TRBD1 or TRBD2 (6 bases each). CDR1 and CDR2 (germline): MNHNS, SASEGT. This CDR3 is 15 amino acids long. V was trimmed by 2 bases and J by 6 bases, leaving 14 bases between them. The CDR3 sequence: CASSEHRTAGNEQFF. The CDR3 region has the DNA TGTGCCAGCAGTGAACACCGGACAGCGGGCAATGAGCAGTTCTTC.

In nucleotides, the CDR3 is TGTGCCAGCATCCTACTCGGACTAGAGACAGATACGCAGTATTTT. It encodes CASILLGLETDTQYF. The J gene is TRBJ2-3, the V gene TRBV2, with 7 positions matching TRBD2. The V and J ends lost 7 bases and 3 bases, in that order; junction bases with no gene match: 10. This CDR3 has 15 residues. Germline V gives CDR1 SNHLY, CDR2 FYNNEI.

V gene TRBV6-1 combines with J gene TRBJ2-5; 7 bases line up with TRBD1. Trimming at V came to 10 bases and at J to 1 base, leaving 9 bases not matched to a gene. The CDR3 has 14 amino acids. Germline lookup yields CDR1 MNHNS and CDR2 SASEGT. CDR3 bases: TGTGCCAACCGGGACAGCCTAACCCAAGAGACCCAGTACTTC. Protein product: CANRDSLTQETQYF.

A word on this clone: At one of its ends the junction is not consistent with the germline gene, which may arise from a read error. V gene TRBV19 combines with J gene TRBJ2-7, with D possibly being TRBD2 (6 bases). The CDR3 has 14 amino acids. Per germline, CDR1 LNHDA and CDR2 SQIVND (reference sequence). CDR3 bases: TGTGCCAGTAGTATAGGTGGGGGGACCTACGCGCAGTACTTC. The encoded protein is CASSIGGGTYAQYF.

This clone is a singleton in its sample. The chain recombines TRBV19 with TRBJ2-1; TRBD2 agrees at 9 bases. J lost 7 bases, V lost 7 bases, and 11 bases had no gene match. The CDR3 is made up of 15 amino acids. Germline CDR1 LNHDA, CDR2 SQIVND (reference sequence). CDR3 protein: CASTLSGLALNEQFF. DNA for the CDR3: TGTGCCAGTACTTTGTCGGGACTAGCTCTGAATGAGCAGTTCTTC.

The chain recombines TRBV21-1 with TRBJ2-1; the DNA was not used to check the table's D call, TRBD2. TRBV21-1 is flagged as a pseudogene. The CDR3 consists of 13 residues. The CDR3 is CARGTSGRREQFF. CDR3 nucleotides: TGTGCCAGAGGGACTAGCGGGAGACGGGAGCAGTTCTTC.

DNA for the CDR3: TGTGCCAGCAGCTTAGGTATCGGCCTAGTCGCCTACAATGAGCAGTTCTTC. It encodes CASSLGIGLVAYNEQFF. J is TRBJ2-1 and V is TRBV7-2; no clear D. Trimming cost V 1 base and J 2 bases, with 15 bases left between them. CDR1 SGHTA and CDR2 FQGNSA come from the germline V gene. The CDR3 sequence is 17 residues long.

For the CDR3, the DNA is TGCGCCAGCAGCAACCCCGGACTAGAGATCTACGAGCAGTACTTC. Protein product: CASSNPGLEIYEQYF. This sequence joins TRBV5-1 and TRBJ2-7, with 7 bases that match TRBD2. The V segment lost 4 bases and the J segment 3 bases; nucleotides outside the gene matches: 10. Looked up from germline, CDR1 is SGHRS and CDR2 is YFSETQ. The CDR3 loop spans 15 amino acids.

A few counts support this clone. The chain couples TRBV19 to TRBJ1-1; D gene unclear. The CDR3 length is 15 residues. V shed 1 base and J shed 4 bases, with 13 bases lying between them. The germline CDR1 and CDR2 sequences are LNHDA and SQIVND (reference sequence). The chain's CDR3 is CASSIVDGFPTEAFF. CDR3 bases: TGTGCCAGTAGTATAGTAGACGGGTTCCCCACTGAAGCTTTCTTT.

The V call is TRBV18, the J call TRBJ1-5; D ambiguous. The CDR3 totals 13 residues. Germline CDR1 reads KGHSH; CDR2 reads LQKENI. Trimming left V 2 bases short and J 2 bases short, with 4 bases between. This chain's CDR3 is CASSPTGNQPQHF. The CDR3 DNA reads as TGTGCCAGCTCACCAACGGGCAATCAGCCCCAGCATTTT.

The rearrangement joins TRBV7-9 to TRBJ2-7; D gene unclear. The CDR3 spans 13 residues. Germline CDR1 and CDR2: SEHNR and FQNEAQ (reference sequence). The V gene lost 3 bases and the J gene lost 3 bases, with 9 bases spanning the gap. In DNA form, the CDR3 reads TGTGCCAGCAGCTTTAAACCGGACTACGAGCAGTACTTC. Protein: CASSFKPDYEQYF.